There are a few counts of the clone carrying this T cell receptor beta chain. This specimen comes from a study of early T cells in non-severe SARS-CoV-2 infection. Study overall: From unsorted whole blood, bulk RNA was sequenced, and the chains remained unpaired.

The CDR3 has 16 amino acids. Per germline, CDR1 SGHNT and CDR2 YYREEE (reference sequence). V dropped 2 bases and J dropped 6; count of bases not matched to a gene: 7. Individual cDNA molecules carried attached unique molecular identifiers. MiXCR was run by TCRdb on the 5' RACE reads, yielding one entry per CDR3 protein. Of over 50,000 distinct CDR3 sequences in the sample, 10% to 15% were seen once. The specimen was whole blood. The rearrangement joins TRBV5-4 to TRBJ2-1; TRBD2 matches 11 bases. The receptor's source is an adult who was a healthcare worker with PCR-confirmed SARS-CoV-2 infection or an uninfected control (not recorded which). The CDR3 spells CASSFPQGTSGNEQFF. The CDR3 bases are TGTGCCAGCAGCTTCCCCCAAGGGACTAGCGGCAATGAGCAGTTCTTC.